Listed below are T cell receptor beta chains from one sample, sequenced in a study of cytomegalovirus exposure and HLA in healthy donors. Only in-frame clones appear in the TCRdb table, and some are missing; sequencing was by immunoSEQ multiplex PCR. Counted here are about 54,000 clones, about four fifths occurring once; the ten biggest clones make up around 2.9%. Sequencing was done on a sample of PBMCs. The receptors shown here come from a woman younger than 35 in good health and CMV-seronegative. The CDR3 runs from the conserved cysteine through the conserved F or W. The D gene is left open where the match is weak. For some rows the clone size is stated as once, few or many, or as a class when expanded; others skip it.

clone_size d_call j_call v_call cdr3_nt cdr3_aa
once TRBD2 TRBJ2-7 TRBV13 TGTGCCAGCAGCTTAGGTGGCGGGGGCTCCTACGAGCAGTACTTC CASSLGGGGSYEQYF
few . TRBJ2-7 TRBV21-1 TGTGCCAGCAGCAAAGTAGGGACTAGCGGGGGGGGCGAGCAGTACTTC CASSKVGTSGGGEQYF
few . TRBJ1-1 TRBV19 TGTGCCAGTAGATGGGCAGAGAACACTGAAGCTTTCTTT CASRWAENTEAFF
. . TRBJ2-7 TRBV27 TGTGCCAGCAGTCCCGCGGGGCTGTCCTACGAGCAGTACTTC CASSPAGLSYEQYF
. TRBD2 TRBJ2-1 TRBV10-2 TGCGCCAGCAGGACTAGCCTCTACAATGAGCAGTTCTTC CASRTSLYNEQFF
once . TRBJ2-2 TRBV29-1 TGCAGCGTTGTCACAGCACTGGGCGGGGAGCTGTTTTTT CSVVTALGGELFF
. . TRBJ2-3 TRBV10-2 TGCGCCAGCAGTGTATTACAGAGTACAGATACGCAGTATTTT CASSVLQSTDTQYF
. . TRBJ1-3 TRBV13 TGTGCCAGCACCCACTTCGCGGGAAACACCATATATTTT CASTHFAGNTIYF
. . TRBJ2-5 TRBV18 TGTGCCAGCTCACCAGGCGGCCAAGAGACCCAGTACTTC CASSPGGQETQYF
. . TRBJ1-1 TRBV6-5 TGTGCCAGCAGAACAGTAGTCACTGAAGCTTTCTTT CASRTVVTEAFF
. TRBD2 TRBJ2-5 TRBV28 TGTGCCAGCAGACCCCCCCTCGGGGGGTTGAGGGAGACCCAGTACTTC CASRPPLGGLRETQYF
. . TRBJ2-1 TRBV28 TGTGCCAGCAGTTCCATCCTCTCGGAGACTTACAATGAGCAGTTCTTC CASSSILSETYNEQFF
. TRBD1 TRBJ2-7 TRBV5-6 TGTGCCAGCAGCCCCGGGACAGGGTGGTACGAGCAGTACTTC CASSPGTGWYEQYF
. . TRBJ1-5 TRBV7-8 TGTGCCACCCACCAGGGAGGGCCTTATAGCAATCAGCCCCAGCATTTT CATHQGGPYSNQPQHF
. . TRBJ1-1 TRBV7-2 TGTGCCAGCAGCCCCCGGGGCACTGAAGCTTTCTTT CASSPRGTEAFF
. TRBD1 TRBJ1-1 TRBV6-4 TGTGCCAGCAGTAAGACGGCGGGACAGGGTAACACTGAAGCTTTCTTT CASSKTAGQGNTEAFF
. TRBD2 TRBJ2-3 TRBV6-4 TGTGCCAGCAGTGACTCGCCTAGCGGGAGGGCCACAGATACGCAGTATTTT CASSDSPSGRATDTQYF
. . TRBJ1-1 TRBV6-1 TGTGCCAGCAGCCCGAGTGGAGGAGGCACTGAAGCTTTCTTT CASSPSGGGTEAFF